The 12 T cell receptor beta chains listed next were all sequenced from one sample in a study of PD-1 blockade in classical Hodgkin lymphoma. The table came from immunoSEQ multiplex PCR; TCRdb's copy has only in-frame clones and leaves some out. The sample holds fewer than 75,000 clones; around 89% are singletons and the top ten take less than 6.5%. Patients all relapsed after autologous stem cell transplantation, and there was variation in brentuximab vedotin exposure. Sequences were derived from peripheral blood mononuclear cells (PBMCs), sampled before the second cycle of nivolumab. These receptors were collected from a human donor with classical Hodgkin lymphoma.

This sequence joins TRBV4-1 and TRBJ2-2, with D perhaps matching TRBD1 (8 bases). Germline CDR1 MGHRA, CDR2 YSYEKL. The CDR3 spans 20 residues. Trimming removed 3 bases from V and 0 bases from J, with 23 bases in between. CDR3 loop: CASSQAGPPQGGANTGELFF. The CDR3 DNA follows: TGCGCCAGCAGCCAGGCCGGACCCCCACAGGGGGGGGCGAACACCGGGGAGCTGTTTTTT.

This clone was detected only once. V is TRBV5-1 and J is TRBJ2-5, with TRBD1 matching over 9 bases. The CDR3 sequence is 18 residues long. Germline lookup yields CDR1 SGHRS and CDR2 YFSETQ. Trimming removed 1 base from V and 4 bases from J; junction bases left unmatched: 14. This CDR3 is CASSLFRGDREVRETQYF. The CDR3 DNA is TGCGCCAGCAGCTTGTTTAGGGGGGACAGGGAGGTTCGAGAGACCCAGTACTTC.

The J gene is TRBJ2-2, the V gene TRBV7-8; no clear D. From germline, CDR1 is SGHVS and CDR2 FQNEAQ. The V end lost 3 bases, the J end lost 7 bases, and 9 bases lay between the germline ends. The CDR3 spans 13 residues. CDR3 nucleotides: TGTGCCAGCAGCTTTTTTCCCGGCGGGGAGCTGTTTTTT. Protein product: CASSFFPGGELFF.

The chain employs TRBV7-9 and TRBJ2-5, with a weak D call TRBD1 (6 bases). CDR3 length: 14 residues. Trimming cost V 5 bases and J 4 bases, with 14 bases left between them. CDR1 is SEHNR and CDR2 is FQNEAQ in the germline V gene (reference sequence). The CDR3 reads CASSRIGGGETQYF. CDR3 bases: TGTGCCAGCAGCCGCATAGGGGGTGGAGAGACCCAGTACTTC.

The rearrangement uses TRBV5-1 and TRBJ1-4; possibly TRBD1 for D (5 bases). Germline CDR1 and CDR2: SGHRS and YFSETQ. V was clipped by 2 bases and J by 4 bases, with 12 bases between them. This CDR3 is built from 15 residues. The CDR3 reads CASSLSGGNNEKLFF. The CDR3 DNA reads TGCGCCAGCAGCTTAAGTGGGGGAAATAATGAAAAACTGTTTTTT.

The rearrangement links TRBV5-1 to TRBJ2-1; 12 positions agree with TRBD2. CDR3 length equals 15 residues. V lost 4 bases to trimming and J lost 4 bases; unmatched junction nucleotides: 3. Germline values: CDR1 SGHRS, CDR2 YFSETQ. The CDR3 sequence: CASSPGTSGYNEQFF. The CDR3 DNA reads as TGCGCCAGCAGCCCCGGGACTAGCGGGTACAATGAGCAGTTCTTC.

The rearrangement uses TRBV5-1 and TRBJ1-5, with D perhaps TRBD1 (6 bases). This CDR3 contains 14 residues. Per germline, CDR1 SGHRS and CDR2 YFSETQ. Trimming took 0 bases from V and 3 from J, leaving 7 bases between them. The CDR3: CASSLEGVNQPQHF. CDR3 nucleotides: TGCGCCAGCAGCTTGGAGGGGGTCAATCAGCCCCAGCATTTT.

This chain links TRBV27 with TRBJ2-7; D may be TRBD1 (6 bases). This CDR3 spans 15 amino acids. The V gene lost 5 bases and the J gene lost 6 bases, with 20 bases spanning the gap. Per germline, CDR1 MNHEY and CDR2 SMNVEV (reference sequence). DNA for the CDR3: TGTGCCAGCAGTACATATACAGGGAGAACCCTCGAGCAGTACTTC. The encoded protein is CASSTYTGRTLEQYF.

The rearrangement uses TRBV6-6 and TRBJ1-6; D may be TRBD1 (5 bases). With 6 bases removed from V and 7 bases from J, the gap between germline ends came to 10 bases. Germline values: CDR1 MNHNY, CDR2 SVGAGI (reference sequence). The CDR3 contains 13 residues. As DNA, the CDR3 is TGTGCCAGCAGAAGGGACGGAAATTCACCCCTCCACTTT. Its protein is CASRRDGNSPLHF.

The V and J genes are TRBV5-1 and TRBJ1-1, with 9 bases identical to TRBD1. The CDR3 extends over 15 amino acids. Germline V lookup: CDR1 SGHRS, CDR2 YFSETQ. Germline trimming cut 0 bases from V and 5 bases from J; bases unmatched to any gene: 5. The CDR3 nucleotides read TGCGCCAGCAGCTTGGCCTGGGGGACAGGGACTGAAGCTTTCTTT. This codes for CASSLAWGTGTEAFF. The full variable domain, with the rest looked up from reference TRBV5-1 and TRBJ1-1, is KAGVTQTPRYLIKTRGQQVTLSCSPISGHRSVSWYQQTPGQGLQFLFEYFSETQRNKGNFPGRFSGRQFSNSRSEMNVSTLELGDSALYLCASSLAWGTGTEAFFGQGTRLTVV.

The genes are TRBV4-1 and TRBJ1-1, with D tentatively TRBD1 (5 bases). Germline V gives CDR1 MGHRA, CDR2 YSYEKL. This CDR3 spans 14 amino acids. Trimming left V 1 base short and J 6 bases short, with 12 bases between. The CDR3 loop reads CASSQAGAWAEAFF. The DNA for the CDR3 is TGCGCCAGCAGCCAAGCCGGGGCTTGGGCTGAAGCTTTCTTT.

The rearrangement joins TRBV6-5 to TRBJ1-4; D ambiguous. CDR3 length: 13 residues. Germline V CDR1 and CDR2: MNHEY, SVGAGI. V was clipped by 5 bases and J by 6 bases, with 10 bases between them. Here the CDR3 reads CASSPVGYEKLFF. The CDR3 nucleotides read TGTGCCAGCAGTCCGGTAGGGTATGAAAAACTGTTTTTT.